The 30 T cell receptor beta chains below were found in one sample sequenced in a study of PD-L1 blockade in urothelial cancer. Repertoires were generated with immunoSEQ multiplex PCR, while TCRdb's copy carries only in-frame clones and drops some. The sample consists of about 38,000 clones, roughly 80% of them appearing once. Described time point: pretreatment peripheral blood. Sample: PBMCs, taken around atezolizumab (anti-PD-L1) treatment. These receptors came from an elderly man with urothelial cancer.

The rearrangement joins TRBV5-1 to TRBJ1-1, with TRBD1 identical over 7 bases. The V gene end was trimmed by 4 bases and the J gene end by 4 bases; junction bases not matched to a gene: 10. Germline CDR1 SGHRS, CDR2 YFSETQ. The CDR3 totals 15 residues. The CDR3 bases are TGCGCCAGCAGCGTTACAGGGGTAGTCGGCACTGAAGCTTTCTTT. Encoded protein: CASSVTGVVGTEAFF. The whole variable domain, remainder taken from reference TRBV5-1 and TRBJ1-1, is KAGVTQTPRYLIKTRGQQVTLSCSPISGHRSVSWYQQTPGQGLQFLFEYFSETQRNKGNFPGRFSGRQFSNSRSEMNVSTLELGDSALYLCASSVTGVVGTEAFFGQGTRLTVV.

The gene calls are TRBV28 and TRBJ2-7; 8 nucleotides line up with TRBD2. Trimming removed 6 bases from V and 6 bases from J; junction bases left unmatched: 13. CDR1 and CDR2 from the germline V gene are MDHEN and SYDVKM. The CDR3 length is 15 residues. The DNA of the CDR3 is TGTGCCAGCAGCCGGGGGGGGGTGGGCAGCGGCGAGCAGTACTTC. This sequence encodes CASSRGGVGSGEQYF.

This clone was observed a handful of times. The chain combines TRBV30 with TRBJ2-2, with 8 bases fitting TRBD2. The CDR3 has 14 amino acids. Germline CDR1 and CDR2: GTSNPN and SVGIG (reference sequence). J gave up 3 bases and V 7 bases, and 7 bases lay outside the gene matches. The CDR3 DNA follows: TGTGCCTTTAAGCGGGAGAGATACACCGGGGAGCTGTTTTTT. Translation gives CAFKRERYTGELFF.

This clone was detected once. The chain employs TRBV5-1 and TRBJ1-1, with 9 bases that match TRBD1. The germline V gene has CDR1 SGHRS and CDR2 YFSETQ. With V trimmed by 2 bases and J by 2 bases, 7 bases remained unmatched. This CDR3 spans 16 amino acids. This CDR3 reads CASSFGTGISNTEAFF. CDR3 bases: TGCGCCAGCAGCTTTGGGACAGGGATCAGCAACACTGAAGCTTTCTTT.

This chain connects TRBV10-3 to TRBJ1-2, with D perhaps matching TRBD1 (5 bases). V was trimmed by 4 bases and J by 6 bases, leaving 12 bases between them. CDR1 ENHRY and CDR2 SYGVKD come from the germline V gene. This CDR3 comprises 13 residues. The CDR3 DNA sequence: TGTGCCATCAGTGTTCGGCAGGGCGATGGCTACACCTTC. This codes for CAISVRQGDGYTF.

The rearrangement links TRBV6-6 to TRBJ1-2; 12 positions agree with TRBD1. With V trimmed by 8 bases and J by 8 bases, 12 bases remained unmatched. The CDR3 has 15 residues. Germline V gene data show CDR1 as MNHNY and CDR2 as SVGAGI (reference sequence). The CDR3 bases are TGTGCCAGCTCCGAGGCCGGGACAGGGGGCAGAGGCTACACCTTC. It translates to CASSEAGTGGRGYTF.

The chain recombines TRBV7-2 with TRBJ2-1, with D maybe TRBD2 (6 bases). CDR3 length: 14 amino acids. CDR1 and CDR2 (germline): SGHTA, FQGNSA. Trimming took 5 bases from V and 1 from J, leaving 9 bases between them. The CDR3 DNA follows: TGTGCCAGCAGCCGCGGGGAGTCCTACAATGAGCAGTTCTTC. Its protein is CASSRGESYNEQFF.

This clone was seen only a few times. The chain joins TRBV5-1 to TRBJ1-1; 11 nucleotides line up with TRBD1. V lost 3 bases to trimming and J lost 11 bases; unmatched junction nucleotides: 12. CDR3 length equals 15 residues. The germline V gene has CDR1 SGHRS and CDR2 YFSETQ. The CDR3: CASSSTLGTGGVAFF. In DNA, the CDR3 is TGCGCCAGCAGCTCAACTCTCGGGACAGGGGGAGTCGCTTTCTTT.

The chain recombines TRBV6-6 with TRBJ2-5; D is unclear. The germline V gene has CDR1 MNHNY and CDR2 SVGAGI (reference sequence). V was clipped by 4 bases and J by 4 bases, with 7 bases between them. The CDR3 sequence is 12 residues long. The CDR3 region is CASSSPGETQYF. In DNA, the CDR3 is TGTGCCAGCAGTTCCCCAGGAGAGACCCAGTACTTC.

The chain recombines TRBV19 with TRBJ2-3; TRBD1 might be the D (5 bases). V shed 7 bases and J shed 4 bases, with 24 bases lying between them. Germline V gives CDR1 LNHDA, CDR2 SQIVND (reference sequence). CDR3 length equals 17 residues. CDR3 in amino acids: CASTPRNWGANPDTQYF. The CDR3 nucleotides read TGTGCCAGTACTCCCAGGAATTGGGGCGCAAACCCAGATACGCAGTATTTT.

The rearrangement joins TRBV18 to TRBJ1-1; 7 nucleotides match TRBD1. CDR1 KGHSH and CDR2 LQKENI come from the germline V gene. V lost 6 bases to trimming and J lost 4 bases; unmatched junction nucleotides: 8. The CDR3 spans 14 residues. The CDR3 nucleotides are TGTGCCAGCTCTCGGGGACAGACTCCCACTGAAGCTTTCTTT. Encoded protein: CASSRGQTPTEAFF.

The CDR3 nucleotides are TGCGCCAGCAGCTTGGTAGCGGGAGGCGTTGATGAGCAGTTCTTC. Translated: CASSLVAGGVDEQFF. The chain recombines TRBV5-1 with TRBJ2-1; 10 positions match TRBD2. Germline CDR1 and CDR2: SGHRS and YFSETQ. This CDR3 contains 15 residues. The V gene end was trimmed by 0 bases and the J gene end by 8 bases; junction bases not matched to a gene: 5.

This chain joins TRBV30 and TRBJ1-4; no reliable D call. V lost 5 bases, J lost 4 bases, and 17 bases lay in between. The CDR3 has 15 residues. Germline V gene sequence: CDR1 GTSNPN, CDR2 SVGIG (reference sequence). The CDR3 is CAWATKAGSNEKLFF. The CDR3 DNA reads TGTGCCTGGGCAACGAAAGCAGGAAGTAATGAAAAACTGTTTTTT.

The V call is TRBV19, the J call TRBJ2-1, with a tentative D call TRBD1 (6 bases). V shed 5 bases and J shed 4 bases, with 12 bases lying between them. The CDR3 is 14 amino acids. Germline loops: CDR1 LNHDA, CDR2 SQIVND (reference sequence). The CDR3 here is CASSSGTPYNEQFF. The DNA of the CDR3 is TGTGCCAGTAGTTCCGGGACACCTTACAATGAGCAGTTCTTC.

CDR3 in amino acids: CASSPQGARDGNTIYF. The DNA for the CDR3 is TGTGCCAGCAGCCCCCAGGGGGCAAGGGATGGAAACACCATATATTTT. This chain joins TRBV5-6 and TRBJ1-3; 8 bases match TRBD1. Losses at the gene ends were 4 bases for V and 3 bases for J; bases not matched to a gene: 9. Germline V gene data show CDR1 as SGHDT and CDR2 as YYEEEE. The CDR3 has 16 amino acids.

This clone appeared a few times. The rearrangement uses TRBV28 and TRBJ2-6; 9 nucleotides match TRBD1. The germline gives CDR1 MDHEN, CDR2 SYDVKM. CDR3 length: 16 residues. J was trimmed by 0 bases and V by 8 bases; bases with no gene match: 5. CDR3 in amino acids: CASSGQGNSGANVLTF. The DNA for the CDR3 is TGTGCCAGCTCGGGACAGGGAAACTCTGGGGCCAACGTCCTGACTTTC.

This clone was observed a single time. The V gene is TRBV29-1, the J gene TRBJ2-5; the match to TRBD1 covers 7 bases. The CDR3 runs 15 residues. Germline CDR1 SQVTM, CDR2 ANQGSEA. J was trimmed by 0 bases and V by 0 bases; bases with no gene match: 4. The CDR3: CSVEETGKYQETQYF. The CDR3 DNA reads TGCAGCGTTGAAGAGACAGGGAAGTACCAAGAGACCCAGTACTTC.

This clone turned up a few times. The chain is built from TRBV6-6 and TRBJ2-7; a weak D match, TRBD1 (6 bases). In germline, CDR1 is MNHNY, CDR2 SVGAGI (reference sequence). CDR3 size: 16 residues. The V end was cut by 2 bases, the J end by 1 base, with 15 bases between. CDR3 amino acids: CASSYRDTSLSYEQYF. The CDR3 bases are TGTGCCAGCAGTTACCGGGACACCAGTCTATCCTACGAGCAGTACTTC.

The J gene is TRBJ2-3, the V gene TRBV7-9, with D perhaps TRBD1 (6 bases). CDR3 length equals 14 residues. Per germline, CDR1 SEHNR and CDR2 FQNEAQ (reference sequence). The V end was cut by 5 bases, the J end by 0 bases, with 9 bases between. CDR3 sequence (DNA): TGTGCCAGCAGCCTCAGGGGCAGCACAGATACGCAGTATTTT. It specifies CASSLRGSTDTQYF.

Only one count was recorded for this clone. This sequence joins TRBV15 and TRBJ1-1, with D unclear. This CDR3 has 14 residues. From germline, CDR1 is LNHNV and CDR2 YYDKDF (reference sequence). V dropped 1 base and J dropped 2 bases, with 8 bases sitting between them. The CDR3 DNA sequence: TGTGCCACCAGCAGAGGGGGAGAAAACACTGAAGCTTTCTTT. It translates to CATSRGGENTEAFF.

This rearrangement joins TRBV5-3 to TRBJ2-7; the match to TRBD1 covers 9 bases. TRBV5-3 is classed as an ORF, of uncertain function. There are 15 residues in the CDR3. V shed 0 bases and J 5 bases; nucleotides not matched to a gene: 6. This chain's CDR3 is CARSLEGTGIHEQYF. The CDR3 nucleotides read TGTGCCAGAAGCTTGGAAGGGACAGGGATCCACGAGCAGTACTTC.

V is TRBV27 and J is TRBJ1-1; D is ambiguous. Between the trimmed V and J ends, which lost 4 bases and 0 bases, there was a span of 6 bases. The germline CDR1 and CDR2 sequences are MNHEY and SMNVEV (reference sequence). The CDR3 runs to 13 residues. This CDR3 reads CASSSGMNTEAFF. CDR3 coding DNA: TGTGCCAGCAGTTCAGGTATGAACACTGAAGCTTTCTTT.

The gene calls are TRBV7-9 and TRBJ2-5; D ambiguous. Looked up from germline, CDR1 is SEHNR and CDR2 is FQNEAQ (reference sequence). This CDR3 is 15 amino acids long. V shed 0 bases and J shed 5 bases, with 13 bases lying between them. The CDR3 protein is CASSLAMIPRETQYF. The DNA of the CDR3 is TGTGCCAGCAGCTTAGCCATGATCCCGCGGGAGACCCAGTACTTC.

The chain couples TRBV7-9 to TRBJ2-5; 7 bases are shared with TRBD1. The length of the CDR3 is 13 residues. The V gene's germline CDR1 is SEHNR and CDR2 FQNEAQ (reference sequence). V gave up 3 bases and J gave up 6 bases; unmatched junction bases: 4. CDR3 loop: CASSLDRRKTQYF. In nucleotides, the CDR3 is TGTGCCAGCAGCTTGGACAGGAGGAAGACCCAGTACTTC.

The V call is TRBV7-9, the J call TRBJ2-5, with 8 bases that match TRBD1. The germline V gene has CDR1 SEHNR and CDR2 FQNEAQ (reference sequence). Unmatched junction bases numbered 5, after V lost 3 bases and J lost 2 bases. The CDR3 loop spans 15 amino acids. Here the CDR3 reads CASSFRQGLQETQYF. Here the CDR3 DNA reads TGTGCCAGCAGCTTTCGACAGGGGCTGCAAGAGACCCAGTACTTC.

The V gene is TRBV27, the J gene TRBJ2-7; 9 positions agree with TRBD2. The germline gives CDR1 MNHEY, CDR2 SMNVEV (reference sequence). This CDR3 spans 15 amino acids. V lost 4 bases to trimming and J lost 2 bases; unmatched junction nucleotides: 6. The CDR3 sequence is CASSSSSGATYEQYF. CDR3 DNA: TGTGCCAGCAGTTCCTCTAGCGGGGCGACCTACGAGCAGTACTTC.

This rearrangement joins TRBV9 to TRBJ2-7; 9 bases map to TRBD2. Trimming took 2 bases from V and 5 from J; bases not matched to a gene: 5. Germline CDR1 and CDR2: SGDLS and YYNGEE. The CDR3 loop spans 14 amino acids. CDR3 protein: CASSVGSGRDEQYF. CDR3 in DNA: TGTGCCAGCAGCGTGGGTAGCGGGAGAGACGAGCAGTACTTC. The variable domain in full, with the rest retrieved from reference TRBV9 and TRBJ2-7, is DSGVTQTPKHLITATGQRVTLRCSPRSGDLSVYWYQQSLDQGLQFLIQYYNGEERAKGNILERFSAQQFPDLHSELNLSSLELGDSALYFCASSVGSGRDEQYFGPGTRLTVT.

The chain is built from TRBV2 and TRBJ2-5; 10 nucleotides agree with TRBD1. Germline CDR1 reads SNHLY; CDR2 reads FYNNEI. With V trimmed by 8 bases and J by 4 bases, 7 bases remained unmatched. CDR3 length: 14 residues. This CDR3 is CASSWDRGGETQYF. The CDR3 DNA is TGTGCCAGCTCATGGGACAGGGGAGGAGAGACCCAGTACTTC.

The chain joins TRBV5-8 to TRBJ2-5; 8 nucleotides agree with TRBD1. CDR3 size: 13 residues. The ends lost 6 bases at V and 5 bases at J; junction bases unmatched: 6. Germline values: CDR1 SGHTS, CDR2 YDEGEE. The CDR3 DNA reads TGTGCCAGCATTGGACAGGGACGCGAGACCCAGTACTTC. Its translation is CASIGQGRETQYF.

The CDR3 loop is CASRPGGGADEKLFF. DNA for the CDR3: TGTGCCAGCAGGCCGGGCGGGGGCGCAGACGAAAAACTGTTTTTT. The chain has TRBV25-1 and TRBJ1-4; possible D gene TRBD1, 6 bases. Per germline, CDR1 MGHDK and CDR2 SYGVNS. Trimming left V 6 bases short and J 8 bases short, with 19 bases between. The CDR3 loop spans 15 amino acids. The full variable domain, completed using reference TRBV25-1 and TRBJ1-4, is EADIYQTPRYLVIGTGKKITLECSQTMGHDKMYWYQQDPGMELHLIHYSYGVNSTEKGDLSSESTVSRIRTEHFPLTLESARPSHTSQYLCASRPGGGADEKLFFGSGTQLSVL.